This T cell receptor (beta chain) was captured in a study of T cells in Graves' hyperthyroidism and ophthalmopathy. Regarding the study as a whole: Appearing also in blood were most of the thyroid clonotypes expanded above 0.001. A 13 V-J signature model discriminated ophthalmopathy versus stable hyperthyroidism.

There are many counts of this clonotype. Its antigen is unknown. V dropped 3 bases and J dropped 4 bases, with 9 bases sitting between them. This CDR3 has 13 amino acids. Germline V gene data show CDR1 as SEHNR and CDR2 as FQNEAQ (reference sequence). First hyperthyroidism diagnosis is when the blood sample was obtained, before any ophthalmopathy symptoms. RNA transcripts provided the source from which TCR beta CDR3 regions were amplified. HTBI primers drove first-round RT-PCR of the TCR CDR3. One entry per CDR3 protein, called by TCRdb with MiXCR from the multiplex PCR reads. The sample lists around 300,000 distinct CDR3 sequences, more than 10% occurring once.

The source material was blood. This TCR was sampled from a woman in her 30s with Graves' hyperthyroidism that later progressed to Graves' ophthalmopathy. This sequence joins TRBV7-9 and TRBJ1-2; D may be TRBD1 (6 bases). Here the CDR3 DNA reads TGTGCCAGCAGCTTGGGGGCTTTCTATGGCTACACCTTC. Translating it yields CASSLGAFYGYTF.